The sequence of this T cell receptor (beta chain) was determined in a study of cytomegalovirus exposure and HLA in healthy donors. The wider study: Samples from HLA-typed donors yielded approximately 88 million unique TCRs in an early data release.

V gave up 3 bases and J gave up 2 bases, with 8 bases separating them. CDR1 and CDR2 (germline): SNHLY, FYNNEI. The CDR3 has 14 amino acids. The primer mix had 60 Vbeta and 13 Jbeta primers. Using immunoSEQ multiplex PCR, the repertoire was profiled, and TCRdb retains in-frame clones only, with some absent. The sample has 150,000 to 200,000 clones, roughly three quarters seen once; the top ten hold 1.2% to 1.5%. The rearrangement joins TRBV2 to TRBJ1-5, with D maybe TRBD1 (6 bases). This clonotype originated in a man in his 60s in good health and CMV-seronegative. The sample comprised PBMCs. The CDR3 DNA sequence: TGTGCCAGCAGTGAGGGACAACGCAATCAGCCCCAGCATTTT. Its protein product is CASSEGQRNQPQHF.